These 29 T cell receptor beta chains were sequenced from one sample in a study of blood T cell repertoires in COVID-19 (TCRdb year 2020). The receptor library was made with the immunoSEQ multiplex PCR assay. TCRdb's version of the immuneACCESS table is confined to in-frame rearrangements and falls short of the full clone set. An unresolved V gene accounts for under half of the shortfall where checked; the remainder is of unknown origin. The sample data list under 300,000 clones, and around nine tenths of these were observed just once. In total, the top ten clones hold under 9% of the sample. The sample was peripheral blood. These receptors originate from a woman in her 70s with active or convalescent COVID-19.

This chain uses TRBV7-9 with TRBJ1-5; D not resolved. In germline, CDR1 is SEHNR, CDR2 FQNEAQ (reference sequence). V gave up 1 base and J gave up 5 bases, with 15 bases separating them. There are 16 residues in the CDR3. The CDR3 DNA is TGTGCCAGCAGCTTAGAAGGGCCAGGAGGTTATCAGCCCCAGCATTTT. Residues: CASSLEGPGGYQPQHF.

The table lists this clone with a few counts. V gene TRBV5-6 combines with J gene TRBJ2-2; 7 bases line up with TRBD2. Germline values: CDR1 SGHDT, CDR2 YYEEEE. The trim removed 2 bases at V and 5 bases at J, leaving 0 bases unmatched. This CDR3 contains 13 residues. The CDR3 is CASSFGGTGELFF. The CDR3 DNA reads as TGTGCCAGCAGCTTCGGGGGGACCGGGGAGCTGTTTTTT.

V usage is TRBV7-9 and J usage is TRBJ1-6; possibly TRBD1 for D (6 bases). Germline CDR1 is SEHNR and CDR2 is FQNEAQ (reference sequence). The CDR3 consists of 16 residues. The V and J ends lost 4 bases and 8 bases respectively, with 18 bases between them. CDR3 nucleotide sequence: TGTGCCAGCAGCTCTACCTACCCGCAGGGGCATTCACCCCTCCACTTT. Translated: CASSSTYPQGHSPLHF.

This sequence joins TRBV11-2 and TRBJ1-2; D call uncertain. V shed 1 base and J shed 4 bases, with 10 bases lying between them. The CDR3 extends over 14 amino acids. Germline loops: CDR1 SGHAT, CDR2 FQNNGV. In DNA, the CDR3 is TGTGCCAGCAGCTTAGCGGGATTTAGCTATGGCTACACCTTC. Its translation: CASSLAGFSYGYTF.

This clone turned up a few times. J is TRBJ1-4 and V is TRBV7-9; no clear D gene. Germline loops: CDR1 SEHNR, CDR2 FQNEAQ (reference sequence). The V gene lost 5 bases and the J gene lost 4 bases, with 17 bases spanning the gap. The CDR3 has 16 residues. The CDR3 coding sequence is TGTGCCAGCAGCCCCGACGGGAGACGGAATAATGAAAAACTGTTTTTT. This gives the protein CASSPDGRRNNEKLFF.

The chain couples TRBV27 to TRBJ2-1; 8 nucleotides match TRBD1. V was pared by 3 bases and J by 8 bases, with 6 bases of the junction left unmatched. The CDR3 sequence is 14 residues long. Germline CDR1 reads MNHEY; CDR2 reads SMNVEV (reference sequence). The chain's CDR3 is CASSFGRGLDEQFF. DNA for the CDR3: TGTGCCAGCAGTTTTGGCAGGGGGCTCGATGAGCAGTTCTTC.

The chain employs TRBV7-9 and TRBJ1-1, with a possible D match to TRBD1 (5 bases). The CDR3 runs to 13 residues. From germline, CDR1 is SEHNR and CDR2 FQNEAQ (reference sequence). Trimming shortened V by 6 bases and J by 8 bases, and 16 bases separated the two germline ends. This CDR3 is CASSYSSGIEAFF. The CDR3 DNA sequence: TGTGCCAGCAGTTATTCCTCAGGGATCGAAGCTTTCTTT.

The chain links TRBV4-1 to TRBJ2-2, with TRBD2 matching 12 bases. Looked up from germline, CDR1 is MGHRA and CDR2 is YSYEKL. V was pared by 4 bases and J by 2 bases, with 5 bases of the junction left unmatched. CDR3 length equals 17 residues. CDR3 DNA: TGCGCCAGCAGCCTCCAGACTAGCGGGGGCAACACCGGGGAGCTGTTTTTT. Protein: CASSLQTSGGNTGELFF.

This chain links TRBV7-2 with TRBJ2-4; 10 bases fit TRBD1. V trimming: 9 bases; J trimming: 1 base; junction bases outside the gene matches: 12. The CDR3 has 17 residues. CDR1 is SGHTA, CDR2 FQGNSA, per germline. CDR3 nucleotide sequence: TGTGCCAGTGGACAGGGGGTGTCGGCCGCGGCCAAAAACATTCAGTACTTC. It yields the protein CASGQGVSAAAKNIQYF.

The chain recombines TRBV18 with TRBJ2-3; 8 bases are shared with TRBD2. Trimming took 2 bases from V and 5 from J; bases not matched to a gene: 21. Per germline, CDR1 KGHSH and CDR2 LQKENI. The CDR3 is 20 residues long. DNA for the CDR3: TGTGCCAGCTCACCATGGACCGCACAAGTAGGACTAGCCGGAGGAGATACGCAGTATTTT. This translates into CASSPWTAQVGLAGGDTQYF.

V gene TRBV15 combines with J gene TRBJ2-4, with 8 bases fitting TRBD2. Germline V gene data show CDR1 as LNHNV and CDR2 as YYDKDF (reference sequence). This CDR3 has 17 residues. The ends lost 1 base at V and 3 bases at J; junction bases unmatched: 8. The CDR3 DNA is TGTGCCACCAGCAGAGTAGCGGGGATTGAAGGCAAAAACATTCAGTACTTC. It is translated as CATSRVAGIEGKNIQYF.

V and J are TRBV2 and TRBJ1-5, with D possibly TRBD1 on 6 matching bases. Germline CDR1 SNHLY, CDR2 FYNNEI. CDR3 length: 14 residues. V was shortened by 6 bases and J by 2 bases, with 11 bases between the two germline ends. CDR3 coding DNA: TGTGCCAGCAGCGGGGGGGGCGGCAATCAGCCCCAGCATTTT. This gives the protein CASSGGGGNQPQHF.

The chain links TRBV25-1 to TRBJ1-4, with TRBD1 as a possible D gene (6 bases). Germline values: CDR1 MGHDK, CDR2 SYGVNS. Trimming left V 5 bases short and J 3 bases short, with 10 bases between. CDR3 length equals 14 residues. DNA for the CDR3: TGTGCCAGCAGTATCAGGGGCTCTAATGAAAAACTGTTTTTT. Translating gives CASSIRGSNEKLFF.

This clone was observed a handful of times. The CDR3 loop reads CASSVGIAGPRRNEQFF. CDR3 sequence (DNA): TGTGCCAGCAGCGTAGGAATAGCGGGGCCCCGGAGAAATGAGCAGTTCTTC. This sequence joins TRBV9 and TRBJ2-1; 8 bases line up with TRBD2. This CDR3 spans 17 amino acids. The junction had 12 bases not matched to a gene; V was cut back by 0 bases and J by 7 bases. CDR1 and CDR2 from the germline V gene are SGDLS and YYNGEE.

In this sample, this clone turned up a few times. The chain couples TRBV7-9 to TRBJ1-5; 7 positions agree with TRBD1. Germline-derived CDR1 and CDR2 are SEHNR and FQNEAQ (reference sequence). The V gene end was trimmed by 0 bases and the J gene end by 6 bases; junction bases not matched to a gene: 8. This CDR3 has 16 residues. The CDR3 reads CASSLAGGTGAQPQHF. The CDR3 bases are TGTGCCAGCAGCTTAGCGGGGGGAACAGGGGCTCAGCCCCAGCATTTT.

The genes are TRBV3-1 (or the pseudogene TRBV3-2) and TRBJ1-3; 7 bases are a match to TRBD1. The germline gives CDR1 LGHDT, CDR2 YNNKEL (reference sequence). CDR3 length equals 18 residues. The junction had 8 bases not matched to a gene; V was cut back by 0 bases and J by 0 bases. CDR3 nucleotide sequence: TGTGCCAGCAGCCAAGAAGTAAAGGGGGCCCGCTCTGGAAACACCATATATTTT. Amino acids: CASSQEVKGARSGNTIYF.

CDR3 loop: CASSRQGASLSSYEQYF. CDR3 in DNA: TGTGCCAGCAGCCGACAGGGGGCTAGCCTATCATCCTACGAGCAGTACTTC. The chain employs TRBV6-6 and TRBJ2-7; 10 bases are a match to TRBD1. With 6 bases clipped from V and 1 base from J, the junction kept 12 bases outside the gene matches. CDR3 length equals 17 residues. Germline-derived CDR1 and CDR2 are MNHNY and SVGAGI (reference sequence).

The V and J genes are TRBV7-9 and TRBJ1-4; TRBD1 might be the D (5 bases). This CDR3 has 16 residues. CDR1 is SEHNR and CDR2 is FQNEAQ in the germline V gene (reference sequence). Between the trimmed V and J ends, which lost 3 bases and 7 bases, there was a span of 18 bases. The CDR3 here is CASSFTPGLGSEKLFF. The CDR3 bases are TGTGCCAGCAGCTTCACACCAGGGTTGGGGTCTGAAAAACTGTTTTTT.

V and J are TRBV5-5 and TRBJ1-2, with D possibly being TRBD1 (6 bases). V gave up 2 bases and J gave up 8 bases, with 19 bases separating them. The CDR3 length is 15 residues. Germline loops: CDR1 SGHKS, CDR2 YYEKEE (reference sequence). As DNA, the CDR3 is TGTGCCAGCAGCTTCCAACAGGGAACATCGGGGGGCTACACCTTC. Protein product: CASSFQQGTSGGYTF. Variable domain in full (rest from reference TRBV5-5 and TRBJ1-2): DAGVTQSPTHLIKTRGQQVTLRCSPISGHKSVSWYQQVLGQGPQFIFQYYEKEERGRGNFPDRFSARQFPNYSSELNVNALLLGDSALYLCASSFQQGTSGGYTFGSGTRLTVV.

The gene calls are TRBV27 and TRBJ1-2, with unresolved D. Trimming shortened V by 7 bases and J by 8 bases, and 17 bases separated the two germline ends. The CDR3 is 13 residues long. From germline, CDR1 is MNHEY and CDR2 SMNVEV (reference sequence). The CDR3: CASIPNGGGGYTF. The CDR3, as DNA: TGTGCCAGCATCCCTAATGGAGGTGGCGGCTACACCTTC.

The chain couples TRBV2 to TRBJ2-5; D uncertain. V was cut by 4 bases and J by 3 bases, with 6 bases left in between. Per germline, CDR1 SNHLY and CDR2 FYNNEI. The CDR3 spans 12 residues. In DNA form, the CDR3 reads TGTGCCAGCAGTGTCCGAGAAGAGACCCAGTACTTC. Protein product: CASSVREETQYF.

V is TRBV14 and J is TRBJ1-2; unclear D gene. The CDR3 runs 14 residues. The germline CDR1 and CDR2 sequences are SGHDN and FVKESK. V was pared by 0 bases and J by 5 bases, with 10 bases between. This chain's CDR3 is CASSQERVGYGYTF. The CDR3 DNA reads TGTGCCAGCAGCCAAGAACGGGTCGGGTATGGCTACACCTTC.

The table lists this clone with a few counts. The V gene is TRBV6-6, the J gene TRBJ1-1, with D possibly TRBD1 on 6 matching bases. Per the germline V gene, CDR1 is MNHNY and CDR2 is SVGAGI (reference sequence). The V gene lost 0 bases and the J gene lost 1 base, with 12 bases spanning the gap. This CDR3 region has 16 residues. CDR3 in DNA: TGTGCCAGCAGTTACTCGAGGCGGGGGCGGAACACTGAAGCTTTCTTT. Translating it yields CASSYSRRGRNTEAFF.

CDR3 protein: CASSPEGQPQHF. The CDR3 bases are TGTGCCAGCAGCCCCGAGGGCCAGCCCCAGCATTTT. This sequence joins TRBV7-9 and TRBJ1-5, with D hard to call. Germline V lookup: CDR1 SEHNR, CDR2 FQNEAQ (reference sequence). V was pared by 5 bases and J by 7 bases, with 9 bases between. The CDR3 consists of 12 residues.

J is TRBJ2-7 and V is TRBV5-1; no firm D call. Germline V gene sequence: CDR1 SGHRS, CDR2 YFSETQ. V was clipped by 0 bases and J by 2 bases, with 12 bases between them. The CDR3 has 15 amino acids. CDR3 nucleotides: TGCGCCAGCAGCTTGGGATCGAGTCCCACCTACGAGCAGTACTTC. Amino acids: CASSLGSSPTYEQYF.

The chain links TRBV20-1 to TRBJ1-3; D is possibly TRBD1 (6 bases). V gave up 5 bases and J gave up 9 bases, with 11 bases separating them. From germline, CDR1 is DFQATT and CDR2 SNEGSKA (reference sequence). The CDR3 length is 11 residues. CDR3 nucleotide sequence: TGCAGTGCTGCCAGGGGTAGCACCATATATTTT. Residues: CSAARGSTIYF.

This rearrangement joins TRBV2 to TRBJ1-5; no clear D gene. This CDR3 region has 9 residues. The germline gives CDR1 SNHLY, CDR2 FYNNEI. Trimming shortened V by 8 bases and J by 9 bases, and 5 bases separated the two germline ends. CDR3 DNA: TGTGCCAGCGGCTGGCCCCAGCATTTT. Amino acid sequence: CASGWPQHF.

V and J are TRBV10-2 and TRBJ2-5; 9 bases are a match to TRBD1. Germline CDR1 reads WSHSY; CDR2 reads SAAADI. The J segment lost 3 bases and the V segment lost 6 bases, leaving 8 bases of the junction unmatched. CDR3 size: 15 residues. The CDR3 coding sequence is TGCGCCAGCAGACCCGGGACAGGGTGGGAAGAGACCCAGTACTTC. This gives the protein CASRPGTGWEETQYF.

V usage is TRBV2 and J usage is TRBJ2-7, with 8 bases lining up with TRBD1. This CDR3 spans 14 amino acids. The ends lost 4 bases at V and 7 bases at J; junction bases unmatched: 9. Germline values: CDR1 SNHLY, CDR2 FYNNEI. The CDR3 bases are TGTGCCAGCAGTGTGTTGCAGGGGGCGCTTGAGCAGTACTTC. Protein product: CASSVLQGALEQYF. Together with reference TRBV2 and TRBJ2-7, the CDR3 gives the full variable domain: EPEVTQTPSHQVTQMGQEVILRCVPISNHLYFYWYRQILGQKVEFLVSFYNNEISEKSEIFDDQFSVERPDGSNFTLKIRSTKLEDSAMYFCASSVLQGALEQYFGPGTRLTVT.